This T cell receptor beta chain was sequenced during a study of T cell responses to AZD1222 COVID-19 vaccine. Broader study findings: Within unmutated variant regions lay the reported targets of nearly half of spike-specific TCRs. Across spike, vaccine-associated CD4 TCRs were found, dominant at 160-218 and 743-854.

The assay was immunoSEQ multiplex PCR, and TCRdb's table has in-frame clones only and misses some. Of roughly 150,000 clones listed, over 80% were seen once; the top ten hold approximately 6.9%. From germline, CDR1 is SGHAT and CDR2 FQNNGV. The V and J ends lost 2 bases and 4 bases respectively, with 14 bases between them. The CDR3 totals 15 residues. Turning to this clone: The antigen remains undetermined.

Samples with a second dose at about 4 or about 12 weeks were pooled together. Sequencing used peripheral blood, obtained 28 days after the second AZD1222 dose. The chain has TRBV11-2 and TRBJ2-5; tentatively, D is TRBD1 (5 bases). The sequence was collected from an adult who received the AZD1222 COVID-19 vaccine. The CDR3 bases are TGTGCCAGCAGCTTACAGGGCCTAAGCGCAGAGACCCAGTACTTC. Its translation is CASSLQGLSAETQYF.